This record concerns one T cell receptor (beta chain) sequence. This clone has a handful of counts. Its antigen target is currently unknown. The record has no base qualities; no much larger clone is one base away. This entry is derived from a study of cytotoxic CD8 clonotypes in ibrutinib-treated CLL (dated by TCRdb to the early 2020s). Background for the entire study: The cohort had eleven to twelve relapsed/refractory and 15 treatment-naive patients; some 17 were IGHV unmutated. Partial responses were observed in some 24 patients and complete responses in 2; after a median follow-up of 68 months, remission was maintained in approximately 14 patients and progression was observed in about twelve. Response samples were obtained after a median of 12 months of treatment, with a range of about 6 to 40 months. On average, each sample had 255,043 productive templates and about 89,000 productive rearrangements. Of the 90 or so participants in the trial, 26 had longitudinal samples available. Cryopreserved peripheral blood mononuclear cells were obtained before treatment, at response, and at either sustained remission or disease progression. Patients were still on ibrutinib when every remission and progressive disease sample was collected.

The goal of deep resolution MiSeq sequencing was a depth between 1 in 1 million and 1 in 200,000 T cells, and coverage averaged 10x per clonotype. The immunoSEQ hsTCRB Kit was used to generate TCR beta libraries. The original pipeline was this. Data were analyzed with ImmunoSEQ Data Assistant and ImmunoSEQ Analyzer, with V, D and J genes assigned per IMGT definitions. Clonality, with values ranging from 0 to 1, was calculated as one minus the normalized Shannon entropy of productive rearrangement frequencies. Only overrepresented clonotypes making up at least 0.05% of each patient's repertoire were included in the public clonotype analysis. Thirteen age-matched healthy donor repertoires from immuneACCESS were used as controls for clonality. Here the immuneACCESS table is served through TCRdb, limited to in-frame sequences with V and J called. Missing clones are a known gap in these copies; in checked studies unresolved V genes cover under half, and the rest lacks a known reason. V, J and clone size were drawn from that table, and D and trimming were deduced from the DNA. The sample table shows approximately 47,000 clones, and about 57% are seen once. Of the sample, around 30% falls within the top ten clones.

Interpreted using the paper, the time point label stands for: approximately 25 months on ibrutinib. For TCR beta library preparation, approximately 2 micrograms of genomic DNA were extracted from the cryopreserved PBMCs. Longitudinal blood samples from CLL patients on ibrutinib monotherapy underwent high-throughput TCR beta sequencing. Patients were enrolled in a phase 2 open-label single-center ibrutinib monotherapy trial. What the authors observed across the whole study: Public clonotypes were rare and either shrank or stayed stable during treatment, and the rise in clonality at ibrutinib response reflected expansion of private clonotypes. Clonality rose at ibrutinib response, remained stable during sustained remission, and dropped back toward baseline at progression. At baseline, clonality was higher than in age-matched healthy donors and showed a strong correlation with circulating CD8+ T-cell counts. Sustained-remission and progressing patients did not have matched sampling times, and lymph node repertoires were not examined.

Including the terminal cysteine and phenylalanine, the CDR3 comprises 14 residues. Solely the CDR3 DNA is kept, with 42 bases framed from the first base. CDR1 and CDR2 were assigned from the germline V gene as MNHNS and SASEGT. Germline trimming amounts to 6 bases on V and 8 bases on J, with 11 as the count of junction bases outside the gene matches. Source: PBMCs, taken after 24 months of ibrutinib treatment. This sequence uses TRBV6-1 and TRBJ1-2, with TRBD1 identical over 8 junction bases. The source is a human donor with chronic lymphocytic leukemia. The sequenced DNA is TGTGCCAGCAGAATCCGCGACAGGGGAAGGGGCTACACCTTC. This codes for CASRIRDRGRGYTF.